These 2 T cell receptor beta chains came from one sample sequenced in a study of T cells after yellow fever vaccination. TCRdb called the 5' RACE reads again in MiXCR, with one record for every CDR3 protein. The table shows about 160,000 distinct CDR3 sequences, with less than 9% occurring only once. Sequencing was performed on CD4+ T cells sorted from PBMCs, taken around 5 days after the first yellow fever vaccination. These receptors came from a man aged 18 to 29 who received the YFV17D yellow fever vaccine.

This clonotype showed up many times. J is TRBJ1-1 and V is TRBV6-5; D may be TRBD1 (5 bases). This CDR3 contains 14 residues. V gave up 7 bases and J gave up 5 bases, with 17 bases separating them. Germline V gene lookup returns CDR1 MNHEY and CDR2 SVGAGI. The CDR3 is CASTGGWGRTEAFF. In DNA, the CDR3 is TGTGCCAGCACCGGGGGGTGGGGAAGGACTGAAGCTTTCTTT.

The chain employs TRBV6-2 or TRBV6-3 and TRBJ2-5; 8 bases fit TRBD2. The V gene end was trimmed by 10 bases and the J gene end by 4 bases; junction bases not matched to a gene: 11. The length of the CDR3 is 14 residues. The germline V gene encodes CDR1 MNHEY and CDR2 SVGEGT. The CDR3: CATERGRRGETQYF. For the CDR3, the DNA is TGTGCCACGGAGCGGGGGCGAAGGGGAGAGACCCAGTACTTC.